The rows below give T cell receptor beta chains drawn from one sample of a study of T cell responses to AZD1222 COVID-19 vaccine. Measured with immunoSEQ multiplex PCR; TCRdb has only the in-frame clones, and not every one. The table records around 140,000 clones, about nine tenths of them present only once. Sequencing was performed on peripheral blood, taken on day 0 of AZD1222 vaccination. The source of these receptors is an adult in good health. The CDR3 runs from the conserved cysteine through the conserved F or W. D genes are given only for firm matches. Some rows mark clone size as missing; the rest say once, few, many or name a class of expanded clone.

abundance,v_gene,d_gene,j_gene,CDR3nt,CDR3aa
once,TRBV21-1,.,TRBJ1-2,TGTGCCAGCAGCAAGGGAGGCCAGCGACGCGGCTACACCTTC,CASSKGGQRRGYTF
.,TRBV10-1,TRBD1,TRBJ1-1,TGCGCCAGCAGTGGGACAGGGGATCCTGAAGCTTTCTTT,CASSGTGDPEAFF
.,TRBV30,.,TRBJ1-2,TGTGCCTGGAGTGTACAGGTGCCCTGGGAGAACTATGGCTACACCTTC,CAWSVQVPWENYGYTF
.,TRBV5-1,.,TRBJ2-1,TGCGCCAGCAGCTTAGGTTCGGGCCCCCCGGACGGTGAGCAGTTCTTC,CASSLGSGPPDGEQFF
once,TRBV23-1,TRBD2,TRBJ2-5,TGCGCCAGCAGTCAGGGCGGGAGTGACCAAGAGACCCAGTACTTC,CASSQGGSDQETQYF
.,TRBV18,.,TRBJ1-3,TGTGCCAGCTCGCTTTCGGGTCGCTCTGGAAACACCATATATTTT,CASSLSGRSGNTIYF
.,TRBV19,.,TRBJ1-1,TGTGCCAGTAGCAAATTCCCCGCTAGGAACACTGAAGCTTTCTTT,CASSKFPARNTEAFF
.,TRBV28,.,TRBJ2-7,TGTGCCAGCAATGATGCGGCTTACGAGCAGTACTTC,CASNDAAYEQYF
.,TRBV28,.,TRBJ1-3,TGTGCCAGCAGTTTTAGGGGAACGGGTGGAAACACCATATATTTT,CASSFRGTGGNTIYF
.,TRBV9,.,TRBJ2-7,TGTGCCAGCAGCGTAGTTGGCAGTTCCCCCGAGCAGTACTTC,CASSVVGSSPEQYF
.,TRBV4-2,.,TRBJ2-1,TGTGCCAGCAGCCAAGTCTGGCTGAACAGCTCCTACAATGAGCAGTTCTTC,CASSQVWLNSSYNEQFF
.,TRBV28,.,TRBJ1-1,TGTGCCAGCAGTTTAAGAACAGGGTCTCGCACTGAAGCTTTCTTT,CASSLRTGSRTEAFF
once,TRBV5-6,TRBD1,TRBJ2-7,TGTGCCAGCAGCTTGGGGCCGGGACAGCCCGAGCAGTACTTC,CASSLGPGQPEQYF
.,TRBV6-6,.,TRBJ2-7,TGTGCCAGCAGTTCTCCCGTTCAGGCTCCCTACGAGCAGTACTTC,CASSSPVQAPYEQYF
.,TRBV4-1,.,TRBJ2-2,TGCGCCAGCAGCCACCCGAGGCGTCCCGGGACAAGGGAATCCGGGGAGCTGTTTTTT,CASSHPRRPGTRESGELFF
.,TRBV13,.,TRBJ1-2,TGTGCCAGCAGCGACGCCGGTTCCGGCCTCGGGGACTATGGCTACACCTTC,CASSDAGSGLGDYGYTF
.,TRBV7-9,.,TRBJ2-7,TGTGCCAGCAGCTTAGATGGGAGGAGCAACCACGAGCAGTACTTC,CASSLDGRSNHEQYF
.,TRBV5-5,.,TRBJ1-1,TGTGCCAGCACCCAACGGGAGAACACTGAAGCTTTCTTT,CASTQRENTEAFF
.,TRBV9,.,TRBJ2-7,TGTGCCAGCAGCGTAGAACCGGGGATGAACGAGCAGTACTTC,CASSVEPGMNEQYF
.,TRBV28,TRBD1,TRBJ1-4,TGTGCCAGCAGTCCGACTGGTCGACAGGGGGGTTTTAATGAAAAACTGTTTTTT,CASSPTGRQGGFNEKLFF
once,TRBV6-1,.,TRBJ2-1,TGTGCCAGCAGTGAAAGGGGACATCCGCGAGCTGAGCAGTTCTTC,CASSERGHPRAEQFF
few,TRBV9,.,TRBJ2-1,TGTGCCAGCAGCGTAATGTTAGGGAATGAGCAGTTCTTC,CASSVMLGNEQFF
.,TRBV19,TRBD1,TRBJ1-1,TGTGCCACCGGGACAGGGCTCACTGAAGCTTTCTTT,CATGTGLTEAFF
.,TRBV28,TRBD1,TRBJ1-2,TGTGCCTACCAGGTGTGGGACAGGGGGACCTATGGCTACACCTTC,CAYQVWDRGTYGYTF
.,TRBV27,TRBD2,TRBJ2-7,TGTGCCAGCAGTGGCGGACTAGTCTCCCACGAGCAGTACTTC,CASSGGLVSHEQYF
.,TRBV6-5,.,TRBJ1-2,TGTGCCAGCAGCGACAGCATTAACTATGGCTACACCTTC,CASSDSINYGYTF
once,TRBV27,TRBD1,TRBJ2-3,TGTGCCAGCAGTACATGGACAGGGAGCCTTGGAGATACGCAGTATTTT,CASSTWTGSLGDTQYF
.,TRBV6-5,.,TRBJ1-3,TGTGCCAGCCTTCTTTCCAGGTCTGGAAACACCATATATTTT,CASLLSRSGNTIYF
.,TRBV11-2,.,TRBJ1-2,TGTGCCAGCAGCCTGGACAGACACTATGGCTACACCTTC,CASSLDRHYGYTF
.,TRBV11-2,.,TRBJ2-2,TGTGCCAGCAGCTTCCTCCAGAACACCGGGGAGCTGTTTTTT,CASSFLQNTGELFF
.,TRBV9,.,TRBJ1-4,TGTGCCAGCAGCGACAGTACTAATGAAAAACTGTTTTTT,CASSDSTNEKLFF
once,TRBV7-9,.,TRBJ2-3,TGTGCCAGCAGCCCCGACAGGGAGGGGGATACGCAGTATTTT,CASSPDREGDTQYF
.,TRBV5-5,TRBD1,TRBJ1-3,TGTGCCAGCAGCCACCCGGACAGGGACGCTGGAAACACCATATATTTT,CASSHPDRDAGNTIYF
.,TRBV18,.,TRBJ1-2,TGTGCCAGCTCCGAAGGAGGGTACGGCTACACCTTC,CASSEGGYGYTF
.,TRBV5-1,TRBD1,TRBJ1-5,TGCGCCAGCAGCTTGGGGGACAGTACCGGTCAGCCCCAGCATTTT,CASSLGDSTGQPQHF
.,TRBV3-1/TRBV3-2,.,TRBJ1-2,TGTGCCAGCAGCCGCCAGCGGGCCATGGAGGGCTACACCTTC,CASSRQRAMEGYTF
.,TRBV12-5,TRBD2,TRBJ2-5,TGTGCTAGTGGATCTAGCGGGAAAGAGACCCAGTACTTC,CASGSSGKETQYF